The 8 T cell receptor beta chains below all came from one sample that was sequenced in a study of molecular identifiers for immune sequencing clone quantification. TCRdb ran MiXCR on the PCR reads and lists one entry per CDR3 protein. This sample carries about 100,000 distinct CDR3 sequences, about a third of them seen once, and the ten largest clones take less than 10%. What was sequenced was naive CD8+ T cells from blood, with Jurkat cell RNA spiked in. The sample's subset: FACS-sorted CD8+CD4-CCR7+CD45RA+ naive T cells. The receptors here all came from a human donor in good health. Some libraries in this study had Jurkat cell RNA spiked in.

On this clonotype: The junction shows a germline mismatch at one end, possibly a read error. The J gene is TRBJ1-1, the V gene TRBV29-1; D call uncertain. The CDR3 has 13 residues. Germline V gene sequence: CDR1 SQVTM, CDR2 ANQGSEA. The CDR3 protein is CSVEEGVNTEASF. The DNA of the CDR3 is TGCAGCGTTGAGGAGGGTGTGAACACTGAAGCTTCCTTT.

As concerns this clonotype: Just one base apart from a much larger clone, this may be a read error. The J gene is TRBJ2-4, the V gene TRBV7-8; D is possibly TRBD1 (6 bases). The V gene's germline CDR1 is SGHVS and CDR2 FQNEAQ. The CDR3 has 17 residues. The CDR3 loop is CASSLQDRSRAKIIQYF. In DNA form, the CDR3 reads TGTGCCAGCAGCTTACAAGACAGGAGCAGAGCCAAAATCATTCAGTACTTC.

This clonotype has at least ten counts. This sequence joins TRBV10-3 and TRBJ2-7, with a tentative D call TRBD2 (5 bases). V lost 5 bases and J 5 bases, leaving 7 bases between the germline ends. Germline CDR1 reads ENHRY; CDR2 reads SYGVKD. CDR3 length: 11 residues. Here the CDR3 DNA reads TGTGCCATCAGTCAGAGGGACGAGCAGTACTTC. It is translated as CAISQRDEQYF.

This clonotype has only a few counts. The CDR3 bases are TGTGCCAGCAGCACCCAGGGTAGGATAGGCATGAACACTGAAGCTTTCTTT. Translating gives CASSTQGRIGMNTEAFF. This chain uses TRBV5-4 with TRBJ1-1, with D perhaps TRBD1 (5 bases). This CDR3 has 17 amino acids. The germline CDR1 and CDR2 sequences are SGHNT and YYREEE (reference sequence). Trimming left V 4 bases short and J 0 bases short, with 19 bases between.

The gene calls are TRBV28 and TRBJ2-1, with 8 bases lining up with TRBD2. The germline V gene encodes CDR1 MDHEN and CDR2 SYDVKM. V was pared by 5 bases and J by 9 bases, with 9 bases of the junction left unmatched. This CDR3 has 14 amino acids. The CDR3 sequence is CASSLQSSGTEQFF. The CDR3 nucleotides read TGTGCCAGCAGTCTTCAGAGTAGCGGGACTGAGCAGTTCTTC.

This clonotype was seen many times. The J gene is TRBJ2-5, the V gene TRBV20-1, with unresolved D. V was clipped by 6 bases and J by 3 bases, with 5 bases between them. This CDR3 contains 10 residues. Germline V gene sequence: CDR1 DFQATT, CDR2 SNEGSKA (reference sequence). CDR3: CSASEETQYF. As DNA, the CDR3 is TGCAGTGCGAGCGAAGAGACCCAGTACTTC.

This clonotype was detected many times. The J gene is TRBJ1-5, the V gene TRBV7-9; D uncertain. The CDR3 runs 15 residues. Looked up from germline, CDR1 is SEHNR and CDR2 is FQNEAQ (reference sequence). Trimming removed 5 bases at V and 2 bases at J, with 13 bases between. CDR3 in DNA: TGTGCCAGCAGCCCACCAGGTGATGGCAATCAGCCCCAGCATTTT. Protein product: CASSPPGDGNQPQHF. Complete variable domain (other parts from reference TRBV7-9 and TRBJ1-5): DTGVSQNPRHKITKRGQNVTFRCDPISEHNRLYWYRQTLGQGPEFLTYFQNEAQLEKSRLLSDRFSAERPKGSFSTLEIQRTEQGDSAMYLCASSPPGDGNQPQHFGDGTRLSIL.

The chain uses TRBV30 and TRBJ1-1, with TRBD1 matching 8 bases. The ends lost 5 bases at V and 0 bases at J; junction bases unmatched: 8. This CDR3 spans 15 amino acids. Germline V gene lookup returns CDR1 GTSNPN and CDR2 SVGIG (reference sequence). The CDR3 loop reads CAWPQNRGVNTEAFF. DNA for the CDR3: TGTGCCTGGCCCCAAAACAGGGGGGTGAACACTGAAGCTTTCTTT.